One sample yielded the 32 T cell receptor beta chains listed below, sequenced in a study of T cells of healthy individuals. TCRdb redid the calling of the 5' RACE reads with MiXCR, one entry per CDR3 protein. Seen here are over 95,000 distinct CDR3 sequences, approximately 15% observed once, and the top ten hold 6.2%. Every receptor here comes from a human donor in good health.

This clonotype was picked up many times. The chain couples TRBV2 to TRBJ2-3; D remains unclear. CDR3 length: 11 residues. V gave up 7 bases and J gave up 4 bases, with 6 bases separating them. Germline lookup yields CDR1 SNHLY and CDR2 FYNNEI. CDR3 sequence: CASMVPDTQYF. For the CDR3, the DNA is TGTGCCAGCATGGTTCCAGATACGCAGTATTTT.

This clonotype occurred many times. The rearrangement uses TRBV29-1 and TRBJ2-5; the match to TRBD2 covers 7 bases. The CDR3 is 15 residues long. The germline V gene has CDR1 SQVTM and CDR2 ANQGSEA. V lost 3 bases and J lost 2; bases outside the gene matches: 9. This CDR3 reads CSVEFGSGMQETQYF. As DNA, the CDR3 is TGCAGCGTTGAGTTTGGAAGCGGGATGCAAGAGACCCAGTACTTC.

In this sample, this clonotype turned up many times. The chain has TRBV20-1 and TRBJ2-7, with 10 nucleotides matching TRBD2. The length of the CDR3 is 15 residues. CDR1 DFQATT and CDR2 SNEGSKA come from the germline V gene (reference sequence). Losses at the gene ends were 2 bases for V and 5 bases for J; bases not matched to a gene: 9. In DNA, the CDR3 is TGCAGTGCTAGAAGGGCTAGCGGGAGACCTGACGAGCAGTACTTC. Translation gives CSARRASGRPDEQYF.

V is TRBV5-1 and J is TRBJ2-1; TRBD2 aligns across 10 bases. This CDR3 has 15 amino acids. V shed 2 bases and J 4 bases; nucleotides not matched to a gene: 3. Germline V gives CDR1 SGHRS, CDR2 YFSETQ. The CDR3 here is CASSFGLADYNEQFF. CDR3 nucleotides: TGCGCCAGCAGCTTTGGACTAGCGGATTACAATGAGCAGTTCTTC.

In its sample, this clonotype was seen a few times. The chain uses TRBV6-2 or TRBV6-3 and TRBJ2-6, with 9 nucleotides matching TRBD2. CDR1 and CDR2 (germline): MNHEY, SVGEGT. The CDR3 consists of 17 residues. V lost 5 bases to trimming and J lost 1 base; unmatched junction nucleotides: 6. The DNA of the CDR3 is TGTGCCAGCAGTGGCCTAGCGGGATTTTCTGGGGCCAACGTCCTGACTTTC. Translation: CASSGLAGFSGANVLTF.

The rearrangement uses TRBV2 and TRBJ2-2; D is uncertain. Germline V gives CDR1 SNHLY, CDR2 FYNNEI. The CDR3 consists of 14 residues. V was pared by 6 bases and J by 2 bases, with 10 bases between. The CDR3 sequence: CASSEISNTGELFF. The CDR3 DNA sequence: TGTGCCAGCAGCGAAATATCAAACACCGGGGAGCTGTTTTTT.

There are many counts of this clonotype. The gene calls are TRBV4-1 and TRBJ2-3; 9 bases match TRBD2. V was clipped by 2 bases and J by 7 bases; unmatched bases: 10. Germline V gene lookup returns CDR1 MGHRA and CDR2 YSYEKL. The CDR3 loop spans 16 amino acids. This CDR3 reads CASSQSGLAVFNTQYF. CDR3 DNA: TGCGCCAGCAGCCAATCGGGACTAGCCGTCTTCAATACGCAGTATTTT.

This clonotype has more than one count but fewer than ten. The J gene is TRBJ2-2, the V gene TRBV3-1; no firm D call. From germline, CDR1 is LGHDT and CDR2 YNNKEL (reference sequence). Trimming left V 0 bases short and J 2 bases short, with 7 bases between. The CDR3 is 15 residues long. DNA of the CDR3: TGTGCCAGCAGCCAAGATAGGATTAACACCGGGGAGCTGTTTTTT. This codes for CASSQDRINTGELFF.

The sample holds many counts of this clonotype. J is TRBJ1-4 and V is TRBV30; D is perhaps TRBD1 (5 bases). The CDR3 is made up of 14 amino acids. V was clipped by 7 bases and J by 2 bases, with 14 bases between them. Per the germline V gene, CDR1 is GTSNPN and CDR2 is SVGIG (reference sequence). This CDR3 reads CASSSGTTNEKLFF. The CDR3 bases are TGTGCCTCCTCCTCCGGGACTACTAATGAAAAACTGTTTTTT.

This clonotype was counted ten times or more. The chain uses TRBV7-2 and TRBJ2-7; the match to TRBD1 covers 8 bases. Germline values: CDR1 SGHTA, CDR2 FQGNSA. V shed 5 bases, J shed 4 bases, and the junction held 10 bases outside the gene matches. The length of the CDR3 is 15 residues. The CDR3 region is CASSPGSGGGYEQYF. CDR3 sequence (DNA): TGTGCCAGCAGCCCCGGATCAGGGGGCGGGTACGAGCAGTACTTC.

This clonotype has only a few counts. This chain joins TRBV5-1 and TRBJ2-2; D is perhaps TRBD2 (5 bases). V gave up 6 bases and J gave up 1 base, with 13 bases separating them. The CDR3 has 15 amino acids. Germline V gives CDR1 SGHRS, CDR2 YFSETQ. The CDR3 DNA sequence: TGCGCCAGCAACATTGCCGGGGTGAACACCGGGGAGCTGTTTTTT. Its protein is CASNIAGVNTGELFF. Looking up the rest from reference TRBV5-1 and TRBJ2-2 gives the full variable domain: KAGVTQTPRYLIKTRGQQVTLSCSPISGHRSVSWYQQTPGQGLQFLFEYFSETQRNKGNFPGRFSGRQFSNSRSEMNVSTLELGDSALYLCASNIAGVNTGELFFGEGSRLTVL.

The CDR3 here is CASSQPTGGEETQYF. As DNA, the CDR3 is TGTGCCAGCAGCCAACCGACAGGGGGCGAAGAGACCCAGTACTTC. The chain has TRBV7-9 and TRBJ2-5, with TRBD1 identical over 10 bases. Trimming cost V 5 bases and J 3 bases; bases outside gene matches: 6. The germline gives CDR1 SEHNR, CDR2 FQNEAQ (reference sequence). The CDR3 runs 15 residues.

A few counts support this clonotype. The chain uses TRBV2 and TRBJ2-1; TRBD1 agrees at 10 bases. This CDR3 has 14 amino acids. CDR1 SNHLY and CDR2 FYNNEI come from the germline V gene. The V segment lost 8 bases and the J segment 5 bases; nucleotides outside the gene matches: 6. CDR3 DNA sequence: TGTGCCAGCGGCCGGGACAGGGGCGACAATGAGCAGTTCTTC. This sequence encodes CASGRDRGDNEQFF.

At least ten counts were recorded for this clonotype. This rearrangement joins TRBV5-6 to TRBJ2-7; D is possibly TRBD1 or TRBD2 (6 bases each). V gave up 4 bases and J gave up 2 bases, with 16 bases separating them. The CDR3 loop spans 15 amino acids. Germline CDR1 and CDR2: SGHDT and YYEEEE. CDR3 in DNA: TGTGCCAGCAGCCCCCGGGGGACACCTACCTACGAGCAGTACTTC. Encoded protein: CASSPRGTPTYEQYF.

The CDR3 here is CASSSRLDTDTQYF. CDR3 nucleotides: TGTGCCAGCAGTTCTAGACTGGACACAGATACGCAGTATTTT. The chain couples TRBV6-2 or TRBV6-3 to TRBJ2-3; D not certain. The CDR3 has 14 residues. Germline loops: CDR1 MNHEY, CDR2 SVGEGT. Trimming cost V 4 bases and J 2 bases, with 10 bases left between them.

This clonotype was observed a few times. The chain is built from TRBV6-2 or TRBV6-3 and TRBJ2-5, with a tentative D call TRBD1 (6 bases). This CDR3 contains 13 residues. V dropped 5 bases and J dropped 4 bases, with 11 bases sitting between them. Looked up from germline, CDR1 is MNHEY and CDR2 is SVGEGT. The CDR3 sequence: CASSTQGRETQYF. The CDR3 nucleotides are TGTGCCAGCAGTACACAGGGCAGAGAGACCCAGTACTTC.

This clonotype was counted many times. The rearrangement joins TRBV3-1 to TRBJ2-4, with TRBD2 matching over 12 bases. CDR1 and CDR2 from the germline V gene are LGHDT and YNNKEL (reference sequence). The trim removed 4 bases at V and 9 bases at J, leaving 7 bases unmatched. The CDR3 consists of 15 residues. CDR3 nucleotide sequence: TGTGCCAGCAGCCCCTTGACTAGCGGGGGAGGCATTCAGTACTTC. Translation: CASSPLTSGGGIQYF.

The chain couples TRBV28 to TRBJ2-5; TRBD2 agrees at 10 bases. The ends lost 3 bases at V and 6 bases at J; junction bases unmatched: 10. CDR3 length equals 16 residues. Per the germline V gene, CDR1 is MDHEN and CDR2 is SYDVKM. The CDR3 DNA is TGTGCCAGCAGTTTTAAGGTCGCTAGCGGGAGAAAGACCCAGTACTTC. It codes for CASSFKVASGRKTQYF.

The chain employs TRBV20-1 and TRBJ2-7, with 14 positions matching TRBD2. The J segment lost 6 bases and the V segment lost 6 bases, leaving 10 bases of the junction unmatched. Germline CDR1 and CDR2: DFQATT and SNEGSKA (reference sequence). The CDR3 runs to 15 residues. The CDR3 bases are TGCAGTGCGACCCAGGGACTAGCGGGGGCGGGCGAGCAGTACTTC. Translating it yields CSATQGLAGAGEQYF.

This clonotype was seen repeatedly, ten times or more. The chain employs TRBV5-1 and TRBJ2-7, with D hard to call. Per the germline V gene, CDR1 is SGHRS and CDR2 is YFSETQ. The CDR3 is 14 amino acids. V gave up 4 bases and J gave up 2 bases, with 13 bases separating them. The CDR3 is CASSVVGKTYEQYF. Here the CDR3 DNA reads TGCGCCAGCAGCGTCGTCGGAAAAACCTACGAGCAGTACTTC. The complete variable domain, with remaining parts taken from reference TRBV5-1 and TRBJ2-7, reads KAGVTQTPRYLIKTRGQQVTLSCSPISGHRSVSWYQQTPGQGLQFLFEYFSETQRNKGNFPGRFSGRQFSNSRSEMNVSTLELGDSALYLCASSVVGKTYEQYFGPGTRLTVT.

The chain couples TRBV7-2 to TRBJ1-2; TRBD1 aligns across 10 bases. Per the germline V gene, CDR1 is SGHTA and CDR2 is FQGNSA. This CDR3 is 14 amino acids long. Trimming cost V 6 bases and J 4 bases; bases outside gene matches: 5. Here the CDR3 reads CASSPTGGGYGYTF. CDR3 bases: TGTGCCAGCAGTCCGACAGGGGGCGGCTATGGCTACACCTTC.

This clonotype has ten or more counts. CDR3 coding DNA: TGCAGTGCTACAGGGGGCAATTCACCCCTCCACTTT. As protein: CSATGGNSPLHF. The J gene is TRBJ1-6, the V gene TRBV20-1, with 8 bases identical to TRBD1. CDR3 length: 12 amino acids. The ends lost 4 bases at V and 7 bases at J; junction bases unmatched: 0. The germline V gene has CDR1 DFQATT and CDR2 SNEGSKA (reference sequence).

The chain couples TRBV18 to TRBJ1-4; D is ambiguous. This CDR3 is 15 amino acids long. V was clipped by 2 bases and J by 0 bases, with 7 bases between them. Per the germline V gene, CDR1 is KGHSH and CDR2 is LQKENI. CDR3 region: CASSPNPATNEKLFF. For the CDR3, the DNA is TGTGCCAGCTCACCAAACCCAGCAACTAATGAAAAACTGTTTTTT.

V and J are TRBV6-2 or TRBV6-3 and TRBJ1-1; no definite D call. The CDR3 is made up of 16 amino acids. The germline V gene has CDR1 MNHEY and CDR2 SVGEGT. The V gene lost 2 bases and the J gene lost 4 bases, with 17 bases spanning the gap. CDR3 protein: CASSYTFPILGTEAFF. The CDR3 coding sequence is TGTGCCAGCAGTTACACGTTTCCAATCCTCGGCACTGAAGCTTTCTTT.

This chain uses TRBV4-1 with TRBJ2-5, with D perhaps given as TRBD1 or TRBD2 (6 bases each). The V and J ends lost 0 bases and 5 bases respectively, with 22 bases between them. Germline-derived CDR1 and CDR2 are MGHRA and YSYEKL. The CDR3 spans 18 residues. This CDR3 reads CASSQDWGTGGAGETQYF. The CDR3 nucleotides read TGCGCCAGCAGCCAAGATTGGGGAACCGGGGGCGCGGGGGAGACCCAGTACTTC.

This chain links TRBV5-1 with TRBJ2-7; TRBD2 is a possible D gene (6 bases). Germline CDR1 reads SGHRS; CDR2 reads YFSETQ. The CDR3 loop spans 13 amino acids. Trimming took off 0 bases at V and 9 bases at J, with 13 bases between the two ends. CDR3 protein: CASSLASREAQYF. The CDR3 DNA reads TGCGCCAGCAGCTTGGCCAGCAGGGAGGCGCAGTACTTC.

The J gene is TRBJ1-2, the V gene TRBV9, with 12 bases identical to TRBD1. There are 14 residues in the CDR3. Germline V gene lookup returns CDR1 SGDLS and CDR2 YYNGEE. Trimming at V came to 4 bases and at J to 8 bases, leaving 6 bases not matched to a gene. CDR3 nucleotide sequence: TGTGCCAGCAGCCCGGGGACAGGGGGCTGGGGCTACACCTTC. This gives the protein CASSPGTGGWGYTF. Using reference TRBV9 and TRBJ1-2 for the parts outside the CDR3, the full variable domain is DSGVTQTPKHLITATGQRVTLRCSPRSGDLSVYWYQQSLDQGLQFLIQYYNGEERAKGNILERFSAQQFPDLHSELNLSSLELGDSALYFCASSPGTGGWGYTFGSGTRLTVV.

This clonotype was seen a handful of times. V gene TRBV29-1 combines with J gene TRBJ2-7, with D perhaps assigned TRBD1 or TRBD2 (5 bases each). V was shortened by 4 bases and J by 2 bases, with 21 bases between the two germline ends. Germline lookup yields CDR1 SQVTM and CDR2 ANQGSEA. The CDR3 loop spans 16 amino acids. CDR3 in DNA: TGCAGCGTTGTCCCTACCGGGGCCAAAGCCCCCTACGAGCAGTACTTC. It yields the protein CSVVPTGAKAPYEQYF.

This clonotype was seen repeatedly, ten times or more. The chain carries TRBV5-1 and TRBJ2-7; 13 bases map to TRBD2. CDR1 is SGHRS, CDR2 YFSETQ, per germline. The CDR3 spans 15 residues. The trim removed 4 bases at V and 4 bases at J, leaving 5 bases unmatched. For the CDR3, the DNA is TGCGCCAGCAGCCACCAGGGACTAGCGGGATACGAGCAGTACTTC. This gives the protein CASSHQGLAGYEQYF.

The chain is built from TRBV6-5 and TRBJ2-1; no clear D. The CDR3 has 12 residues. The V end lost 5 bases, the J end lost 4 bases, and 6 bases lay between the germline ends. Germline V gene lookup returns CDR1 MNHEY and CDR2 SVGAGI. The CDR3 nucleotides are TGTGCCAGCAGTAGCGTTTACAATGAGCAGTTCTTC. It yields the protein CASSSVYNEQFF.

The genes are TRBV7-9 and TRBJ2-2; TRBD1 agrees at 11 bases. J gave up 1 base and V 11 bases, and 6 bases lay outside the gene matches. CDR1 and CDR2 from the germline V gene are SEHNR and FQNEAQ (reference sequence). There are 15 residues in the CDR3. The CDR3 spells CAARDRGENTGELFF. The DNA of the CDR3 is TGTGCCGCCCGGGACAGGGGGGAGAACACCGGGGAGCTGTTTTTT.

The chain employs TRBV6-1 and TRBJ1-2; 7 nucleotides match TRBD1. Trimming at V came to 6 bases and at J to 2 bases, leaving 18 bases not matched to a gene. The V gene's germline CDR1 is MNHNS and CDR2 SASEGT. The CDR3 loop spans 18 amino acids. Here the CDR3 reads CASSKTGTALRLNYGYTF. DNA of the CDR3: TGTGCCAGCAGCAAGACAGGGACAGCGTTACGGTTAAACTATGGCTACACCTTC.